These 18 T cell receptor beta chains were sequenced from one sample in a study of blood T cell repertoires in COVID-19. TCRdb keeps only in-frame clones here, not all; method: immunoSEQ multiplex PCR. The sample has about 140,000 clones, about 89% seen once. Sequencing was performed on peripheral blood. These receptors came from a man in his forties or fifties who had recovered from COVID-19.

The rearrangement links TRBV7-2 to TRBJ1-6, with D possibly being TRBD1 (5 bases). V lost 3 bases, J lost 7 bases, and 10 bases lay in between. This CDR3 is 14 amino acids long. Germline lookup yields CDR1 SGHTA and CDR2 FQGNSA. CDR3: CASSFRGSNSPLHF. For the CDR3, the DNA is TGTGCCAGCAGCTTCCGGGGGTCGAATTCACCCCTCCACTTT.

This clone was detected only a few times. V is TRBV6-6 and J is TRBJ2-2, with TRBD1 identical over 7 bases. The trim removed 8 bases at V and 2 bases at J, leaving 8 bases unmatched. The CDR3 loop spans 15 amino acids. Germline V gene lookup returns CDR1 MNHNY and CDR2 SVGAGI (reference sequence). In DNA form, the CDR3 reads TGTGCCAGCGTATCACGAGGGGGCAACACCGGGGAGCTGTTTTTT. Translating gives CASVSRGGNTGELFF.

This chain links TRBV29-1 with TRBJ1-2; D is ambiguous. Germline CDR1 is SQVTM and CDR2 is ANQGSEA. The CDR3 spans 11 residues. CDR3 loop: CTGLTGGGYTF. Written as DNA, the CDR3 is TGCACCGGTCTAACCGGAGGTGGCTACACCTTC.

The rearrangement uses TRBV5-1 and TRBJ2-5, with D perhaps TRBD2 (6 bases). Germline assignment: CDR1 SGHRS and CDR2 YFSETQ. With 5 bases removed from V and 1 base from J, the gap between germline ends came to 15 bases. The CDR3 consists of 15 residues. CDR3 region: CASRGSGPSQETQYF. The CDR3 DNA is TGCGCCAGCAGAGGGAGCGGGCCCTCCCAAGAGACCCAGTACTTC.

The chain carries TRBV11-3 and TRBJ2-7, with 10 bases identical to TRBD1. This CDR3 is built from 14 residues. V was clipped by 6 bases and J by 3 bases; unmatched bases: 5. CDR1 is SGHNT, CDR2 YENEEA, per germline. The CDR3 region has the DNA TGTGCCAGCAGACGACAGGGGGCAGGCTACGAGCAGTACTTC. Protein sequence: CASRRQGAGYEQYF.

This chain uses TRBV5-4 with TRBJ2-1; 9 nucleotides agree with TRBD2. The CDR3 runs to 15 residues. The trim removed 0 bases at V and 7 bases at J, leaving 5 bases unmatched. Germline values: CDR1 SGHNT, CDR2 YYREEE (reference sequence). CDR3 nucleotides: TGTGCCAGCAGCTTGGAGCTAGCGGGGTTGAATGAGCAGTTCTTC. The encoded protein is CASSLELAGLNEQFF.

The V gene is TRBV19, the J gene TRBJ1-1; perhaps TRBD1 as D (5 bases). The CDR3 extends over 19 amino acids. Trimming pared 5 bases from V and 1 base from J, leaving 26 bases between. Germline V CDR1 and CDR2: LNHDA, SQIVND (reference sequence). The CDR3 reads CASSPYPTGTYYTNTEAFF. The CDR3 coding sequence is TGTGCCAGTAGTCCCTATCCCACAGGAACGTACTACACGAACACTGAAGCTTTCTTT.

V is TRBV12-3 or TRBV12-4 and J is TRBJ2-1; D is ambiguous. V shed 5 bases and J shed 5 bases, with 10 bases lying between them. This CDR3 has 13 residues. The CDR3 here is CASSRSRNNEQFF. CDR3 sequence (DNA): TGTGCCAGCAGTCGCAGTCGAAACAATGAGCAGTTCTTC.

CDR3 protein: CASSAPGLALFF. The CDR3 DNA reads TGTGCCAGCAGCGCCCCGGGACTAGCCCTCTTCTTC. The rearrangement uses TRBV9 and TRBJ2-1, with 9 bases aligning to TRBD2. Germline lookup yields CDR1 SGDLS and CDR2 YYNGEE. The CDR3 spans 12 residues. Trimming removed 3 bases from V and 16 bases from J; junction bases left unmatched: 8.

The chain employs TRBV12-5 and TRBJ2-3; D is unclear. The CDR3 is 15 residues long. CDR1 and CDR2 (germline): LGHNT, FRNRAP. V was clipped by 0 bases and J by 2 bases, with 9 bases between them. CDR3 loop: CASGLVPQNTDTQYF. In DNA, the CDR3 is TGTGCTAGTGGTTTGGTACCACAGAACACAGATACGCAGTATTTT.

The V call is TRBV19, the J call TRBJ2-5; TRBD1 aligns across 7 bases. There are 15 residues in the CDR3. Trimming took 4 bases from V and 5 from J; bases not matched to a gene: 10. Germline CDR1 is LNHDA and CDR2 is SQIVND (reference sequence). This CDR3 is CASSTHRGMGETQYF. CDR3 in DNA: TGTGCCAGTAGTACCCACAGGGGCATGGGGGAGACCCAGTACTTC.

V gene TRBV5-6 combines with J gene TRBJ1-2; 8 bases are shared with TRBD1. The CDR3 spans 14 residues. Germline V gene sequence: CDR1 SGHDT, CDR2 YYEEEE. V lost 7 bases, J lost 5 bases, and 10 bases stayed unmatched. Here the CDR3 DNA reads TGTGCCAGCGTCCGAATACAGGGGGATTATGGCTACACCTTC. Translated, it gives CASVRIQGDYGYTF.

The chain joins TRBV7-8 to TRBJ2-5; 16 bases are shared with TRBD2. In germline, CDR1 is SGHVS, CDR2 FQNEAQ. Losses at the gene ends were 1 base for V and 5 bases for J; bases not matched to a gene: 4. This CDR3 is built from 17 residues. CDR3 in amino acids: CASSLVGLAGGPETQYF. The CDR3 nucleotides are TGTGCCAGCAGCTTAGTGGGACTAGCGGGGGGGCCTGAGACCCAGTACTTC.

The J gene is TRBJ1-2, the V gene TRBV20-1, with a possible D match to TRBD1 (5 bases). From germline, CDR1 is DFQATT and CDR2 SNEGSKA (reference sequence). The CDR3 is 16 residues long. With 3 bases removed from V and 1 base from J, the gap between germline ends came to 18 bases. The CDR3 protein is CSASVQERGFNYGYTF. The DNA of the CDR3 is TGCAGTGCTAGTGTTCAGGAAAGGGGATTTAACTATGGCTACACCTTC.

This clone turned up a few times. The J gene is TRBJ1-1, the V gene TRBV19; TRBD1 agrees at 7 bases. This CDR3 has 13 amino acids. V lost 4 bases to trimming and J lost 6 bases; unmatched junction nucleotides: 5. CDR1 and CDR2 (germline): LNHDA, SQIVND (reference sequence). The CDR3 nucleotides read TGTGCCAGTAGTAAGAACAGGGGCGCTGAAGCTTTCTTT. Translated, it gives CASSKNRGAEAFF.

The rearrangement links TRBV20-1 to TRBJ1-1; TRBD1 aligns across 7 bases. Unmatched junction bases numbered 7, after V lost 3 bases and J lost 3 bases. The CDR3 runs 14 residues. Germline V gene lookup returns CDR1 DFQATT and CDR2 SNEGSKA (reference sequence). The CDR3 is CSASRQGDDTEAFF. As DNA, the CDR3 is TGCAGTGCTAGTAGACAGGGAGACGACACTGAAGCTTTCTTT.

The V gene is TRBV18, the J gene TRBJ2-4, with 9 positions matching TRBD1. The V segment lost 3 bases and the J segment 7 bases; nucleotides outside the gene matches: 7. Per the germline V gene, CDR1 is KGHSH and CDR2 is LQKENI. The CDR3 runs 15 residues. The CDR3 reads CASSPRDRALNIQYF. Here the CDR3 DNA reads TGTGCCAGCTCACCGCGGGACAGGGCCCTGAACATTCAGTACTTC.

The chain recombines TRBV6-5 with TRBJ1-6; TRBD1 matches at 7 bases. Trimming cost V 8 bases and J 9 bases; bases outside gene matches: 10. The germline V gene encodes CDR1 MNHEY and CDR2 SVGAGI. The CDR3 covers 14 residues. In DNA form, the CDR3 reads TGTGCCAGCGGGCTACAGGGGTCGGCTTCACCCCTCCACTTT. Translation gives CASGLQGSASPLHF.